The present TCR beta chain was sequenced within a study of T cell changes during pregnancy in multiple sclerosis. Profiled with immunoSEQ multiplex PCR; TCRdb holds only in-frame clones, not every one. In the table there are about 45,000 clones, around 93% of which are singletons. J gave up 1 base and V 0 bases, and 1 base lay outside the gene matches. Germline V gives CDR1 SGDLS, CDR2 YYNGEE. This CDR3 comprises 15 residues. Sequencing used CD8+ T cells from peripheral blood mononuclear cells, obtained in the second trimester of pregnancy. The sequence came from a female donor with multiple sclerosis, enrolled in a pregnancy study. The chain recombines TRBV9 with TRBJ1-1; 9 bases agree with TRBD1. DNA of the CDR3: TGTGCCAGCAGCGTAGGGGGACAGGGGAACACTGAAGCTTTCTTT. Amino acid sequence: CASSVGGQGNTEAFF.